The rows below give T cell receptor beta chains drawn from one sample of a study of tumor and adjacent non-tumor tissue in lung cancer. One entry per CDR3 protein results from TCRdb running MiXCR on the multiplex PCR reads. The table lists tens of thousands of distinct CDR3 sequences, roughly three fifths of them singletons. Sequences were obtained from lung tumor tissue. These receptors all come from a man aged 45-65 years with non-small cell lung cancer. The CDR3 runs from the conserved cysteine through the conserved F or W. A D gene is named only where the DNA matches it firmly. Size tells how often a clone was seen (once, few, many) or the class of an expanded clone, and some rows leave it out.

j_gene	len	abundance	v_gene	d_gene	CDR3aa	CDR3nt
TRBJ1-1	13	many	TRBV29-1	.	CSVDTGLNTEAFF	TGCAGCGTTGATACAGGGCTGAACACTGAAGCTTTCTTT
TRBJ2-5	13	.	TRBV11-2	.	CDSSLWGLETQYF	TGTGACAGCAGCTTATGGGGGTTGGAGACCCAGTACTTC
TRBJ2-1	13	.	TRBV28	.	CASSGPQQSEQFF	TGTGCCAGCAGTGGCCCCCAGCAATCGGAGCAGTTCTTC
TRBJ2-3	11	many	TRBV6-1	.	CASSGVDTQYF	TGTGCCAGCAGTGGCGTAGATACGCAGTATTTT
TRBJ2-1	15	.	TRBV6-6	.	CVSSPLQGRDNEQFF	TGTGTCAGCAGTCCCCTCCAGGGCAGAGACAATGAGCAGTTCTTC
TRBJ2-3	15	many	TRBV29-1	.	CSVVRQGTSTDTQYF	TGCAGCGTTGTGAGGCAGGGGACCAGCACAGATACGCAGTATTTT
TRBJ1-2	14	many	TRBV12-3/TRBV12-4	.	CASKYFEGRSGYTF	TGTGCCAGCAAGTACTTCGAGGGGCGATCTGGCTACACCTTC
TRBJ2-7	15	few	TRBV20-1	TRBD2	CSAPAATSGRREQYF	TGCAGTGCTCCTGCCGCGACTAGCGGGCGGCGGGAGCAGTACTTC
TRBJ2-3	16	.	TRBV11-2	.	CASSCSSGVSTDTQYF	TGTGCCAGCAGCTGTTCTAGTGGGGTATCGACAGATACGCAGTATTTT
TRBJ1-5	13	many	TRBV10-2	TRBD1	CASRRGLGQPQHF	TGCGCCAGCAGGAGGGGGCTCGGTCAGCCCCAGCATTTT
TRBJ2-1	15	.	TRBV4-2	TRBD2	CASSQGLVDYNEQFF	TGTGCAAGCAGCCAAGGACTAGTGGACTACAATGAGCAGTTCTTC
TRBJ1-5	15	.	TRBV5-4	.	CASSLWGTGNRPQHF	TGTGCCAGCAGCTTGTGGGGGACGGGAAATCGGCCCCAGCATTTT
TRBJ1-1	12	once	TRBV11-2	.	CAGSLQNAEAFF	TGTGCCGGCAGCTTACAGAACGCTGAAGCTTTCTTT
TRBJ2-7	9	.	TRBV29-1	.	CSVLDEQQF	TGCAGCGTTTTGGACGAGCAGCAGTTC
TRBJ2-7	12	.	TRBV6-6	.	CASSSADYEQYF	TGTGCCAGCAGTAGTGCGGACTACGAGCAGTACTTC
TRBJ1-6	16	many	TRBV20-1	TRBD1	CSARVGQGERNSPLHF	TGCAGTGCTAGAGTCGGACAGGGGGAGCGGAATTCACCCCTCCACTTT
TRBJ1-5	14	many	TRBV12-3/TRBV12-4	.	CASSLVTGSQPQHF	TGTGCCAGCAGTTTAGTTACGGGGAGTCAGCCCCAGCATTTT
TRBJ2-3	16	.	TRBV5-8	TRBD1	CASSAQGAGTTDTQYF	TGTGCCAGCAGCGCACAGGGGGCTGGGACCACAGATACGCAGTATTTT
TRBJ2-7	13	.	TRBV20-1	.	CSAVGGSTYEQYF	TGCAGTGCTGTTGGTGGCAGTACCTACGAGCAGTACTTC
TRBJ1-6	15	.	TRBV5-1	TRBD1	CVSSLDRGQYSPLHF	TGCGTCAGCAGCTTGGACAGGGGGCAATACTCACCCCTCCACTTC
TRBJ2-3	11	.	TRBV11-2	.	CPSSPTDTQYF	TGTCCCAGCAGCCCTACAGACACGCAGTATTTT
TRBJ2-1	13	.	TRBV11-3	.	CASSASYKDEQSF	TGTGCCAGCAGCGCTAGTTACAAGGATGAGCAGTCCTTC
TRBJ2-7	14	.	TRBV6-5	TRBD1	CASRPIGQGYELYF	TGTGCTAGCAGACCTATCGGACAGGGCTACGAGCTGTACTTC
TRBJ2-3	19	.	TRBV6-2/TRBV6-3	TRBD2	CASNALAWGAGAEADRQYF	TGTGCCAGCAATGCACTAGCGTGGGGCGCCGGTGCGGAAGCCGATAGGCAGTATTTT
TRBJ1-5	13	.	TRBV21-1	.	CASRIRGEQSQHF	TGTGCCAGCAGGATAAGGGGTGAACAGTCCCAGCATTTT
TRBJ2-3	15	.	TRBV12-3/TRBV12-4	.	CVSNQRAFPTDTQYF	TGTGTCAGCAACCAAAGGGCATTCCCTACAGATACGCAGTATTTT
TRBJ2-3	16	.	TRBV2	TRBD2	CASSESSGGMPDTQYF	TGTGCCAGCAGTGAGTCCAGCGGGGGGATGCCAGATACGCAGTATTTT
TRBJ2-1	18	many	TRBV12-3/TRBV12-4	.	CASTLQLTVRSSYNEQFF	TGTGCCAGCACTCTCCAACTAACCGTCCGGTCCTCCTACAATGAGCAGTTCTTC
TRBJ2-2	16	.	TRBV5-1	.	CASSLGLGTNTGELFF	TGCGCCAGCAGCTTGGGTTTAGGAACGAACACCGGGGAGCTGTTTTTT
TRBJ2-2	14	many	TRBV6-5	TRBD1	CASRPTGLTGELFF	TGTGCCAGCAGACCGACAGGGCTCACCGGGGAGCTGTTTTTT
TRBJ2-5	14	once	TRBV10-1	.	CASSVNRVVGTQYF	TGCGCCAGCAGTGTTAACAGGGTCGTGGGGACTCAGTACTTT
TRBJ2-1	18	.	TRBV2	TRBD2	CASSGMGIVADSYNEQFF	TGTGCCAGTAGCGGGATGGGGATAGTAGCGGACTCCTACAATGAGCAGTTCTTC
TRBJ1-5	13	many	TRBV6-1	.	CASRTDSNQPQHF	TGTGCCAGCAGGACAGATAGCAATCAGCCCCAGCATTTT
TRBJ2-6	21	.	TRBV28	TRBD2	CASSLEAAGTSFTGLTNVLTF	TGTGCCAGCAGTTTAGAGGCTGCCGGGACTAGCTTTACTGGATTGACCAACGTCCTGACTTTC
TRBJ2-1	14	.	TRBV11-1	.	CARSMERTDNEQFF	TGTGCCAGAAGCATGGAACGGACAGACAATGAGCAGTTCTTC
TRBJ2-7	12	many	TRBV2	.	CASSSEGPEQYF	TGTGCCAGCAGTTCGGAGGGCCCCGAGCAGTACTTC
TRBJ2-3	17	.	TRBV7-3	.	CASSPTTGGRDTDTQYF	TGTGCCAGCAGCCCAACAACGGGGGGCCGGGACACAGATACGCAGTATTTT
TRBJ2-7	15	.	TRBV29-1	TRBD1	CSVVSGGQGGYEQYF	TGCAGCGTTGTATCGGGGGGACAGGGCGGCTACGAGCAGTACTTC
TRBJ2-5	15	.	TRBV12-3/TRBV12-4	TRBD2	CTSTGISGGEETQYF	TGTACCAGCACCGGGATTAGCGGGGGGGAGGAGACCCAGTACTTC
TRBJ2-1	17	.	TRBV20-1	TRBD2	CSARPLAGSGHHNEQFF	TGCAGTGCTAGACCACTAGCGGGGTCGGGTCATCACAATGAGCAGTTCTTC
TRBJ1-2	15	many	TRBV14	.	CASSQALGKGEGYTF	TGTGCCAGCAGCCAAGCCCTGGGAAAAGGGGAGGGCTACACCTTC
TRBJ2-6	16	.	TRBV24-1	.	CAPGTKANSGANVLTF	TGTGCCCCAGGGACAAAGGCAAACTCTGGGGCCAACGTCCTGACTTTC
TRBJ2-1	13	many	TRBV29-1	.	CSVERQRYNEQFF	TGCAGCGTTGAACGGCAGAGATACAATGAGCAGTTCTTC
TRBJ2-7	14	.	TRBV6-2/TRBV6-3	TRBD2	CASGIASGMYEQYF	TGTGCCAGCGGGATCGCTAGCGGGATGTACGAGCAGTACTTC
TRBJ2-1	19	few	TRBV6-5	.	CASSYSRSLGRSPYNEQFF	TGTGCCAGCAGTTACTCGAGAAGTTTAGGCAGGTCCCCCTACAATGAGCAGTTCTTC
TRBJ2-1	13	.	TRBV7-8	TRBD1	CASSSQGANEEFF	TGTGCCAGCAGCTCACAGGGGGCCAATGAGGAGTTCTTC
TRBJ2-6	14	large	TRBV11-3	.	CASSFRSGANVLTF	TGTGCCAGCAGCTTCAGGTCTGGGGCCAACGTCCTGACTTTC
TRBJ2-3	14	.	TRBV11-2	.	CASCLSPGGDTQYF	TGTGCCAGCTGCTTATCCCCCGGGGGTGATACCCAGTATTTT
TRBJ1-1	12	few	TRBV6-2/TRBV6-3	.	CACSEAGTEAFF	TGTGCCTGCAGTGAGGCGGGGACTGAAGCTTTCTTT
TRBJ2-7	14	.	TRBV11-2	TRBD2	CVSSLLAGVNEQYF	TGTGTCAGCAGCTTACTAGCGGGAGTAAACGAGCAGTACTTC
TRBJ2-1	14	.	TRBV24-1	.	CATSDLRGHNKQFF	TGTGCCACCAGTGATTTGAGGGGACACAATAAGCAGTTCTTC
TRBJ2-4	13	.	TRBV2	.	CASGSDSENIQYF	TGTGCCAGCGGTTCGGACAGTGAGAACATTCAGTACTTC
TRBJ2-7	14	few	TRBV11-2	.	CASSLGGNGYEQYF	TGTGCCAGCAGCTTAGGAGGAAATGGCTACGAGCAGTACTTC